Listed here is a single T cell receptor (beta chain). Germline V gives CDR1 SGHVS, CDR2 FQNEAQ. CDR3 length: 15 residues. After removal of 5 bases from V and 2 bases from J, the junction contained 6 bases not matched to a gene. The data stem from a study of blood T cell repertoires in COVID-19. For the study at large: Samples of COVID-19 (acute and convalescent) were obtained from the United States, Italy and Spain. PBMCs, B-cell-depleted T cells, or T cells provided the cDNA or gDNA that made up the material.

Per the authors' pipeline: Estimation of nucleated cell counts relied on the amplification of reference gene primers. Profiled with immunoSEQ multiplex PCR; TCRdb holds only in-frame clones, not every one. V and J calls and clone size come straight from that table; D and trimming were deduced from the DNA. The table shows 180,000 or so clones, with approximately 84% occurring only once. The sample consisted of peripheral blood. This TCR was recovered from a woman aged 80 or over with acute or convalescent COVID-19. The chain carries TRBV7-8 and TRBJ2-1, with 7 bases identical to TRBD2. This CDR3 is CASSRGLGPYNEQFF. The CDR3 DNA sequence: TGTGCCAGCAGCCGAGGACTAGGCCCCTACAATGAGCAGTTCTTC.